The 23 T cell receptor beta chains listed next were all sequenced from one sample in a study of blood T cell repertoires in COVID-19. The table came from immunoSEQ multiplex PCR; TCRdb's copy has only in-frame clones and leaves some out. This table has approximately 400,000 clones, roughly nine tenths appearing once. The specimen was PBMCs or T cells enriched from blood (not recorded which). These receptors all stem from a woman between 40 and 50 years old who had been exposed to COVID-19.

CDR3 bases: TGCGCCAGCAGTTTTAACATAAACACTGAAGCTTTCTTT. It codes for CASSFNINTEAFF. This chain joins TRBV5-1 and TRBJ1-1; D ambiguous. Looked up from germline, CDR1 is SGHRS and CDR2 is YFSETQ. CDR3 length: 13 amino acids. The ends were cut back, 5 bases at V and 2 bases at J, with 10 bases in the middle.

The chain carries TRBV7-3 and TRBJ2-2; 8 nucleotides line up with TRBD2. The CDR3 totals 18 residues. Germline CDR1 SGHTA, CDR2 FQGTGA. The V segment lost 4 bases and the J segment 5 bases; nucleotides outside the gene matches: 15. CDR3 region: CASSSLTGSRGVTGELFF. Written as DNA, the CDR3 is TGTGCCAGCAGCTCCCTCACAGGGTCGCGGGGGGTAACCGGGGAGCTGTTTTTT.

This clone has a handful of counts. The chain joins TRBV30 to TRBJ1-2; maybe TRBD1 (5 bases). There are 15 residues in the CDR3. CDR1 is GTSNPN, CDR2 SVGIG, per germline (reference sequence). The V end was cut by 0 bases, the J end by 2 bases, with 13 bases between. The CDR3 nucleotides read TGTGCCTGGAGTGTAGTAGTGAAGGGGAACTATGGCTACACCTTC. Translating gives CAWSVVVKGNYGYTF.

On this clone: Other DNA sequences within the sample encode an identical CDR3. V gene TRBV3-1 (or the pseudogene TRBV3-2) combines with J gene TRBJ2-1, with TRBD2 matching 10 bases. Germline lookup yields CDR1 LGHDT and CDR2 YNNKEL (reference sequence). The CDR3 sequence is 16 residues long. After removal of 1 base from V and 2 bases from J, the junction contained 2 bases not matched to a gene. The CDR3 loop reads CASSQALAGAYNEQFF. The CDR3 DNA is TGTGCCAGCAGCCAAGCTCTAGCGGGGGCCTACAATGAGCAGTTCTTC.

This chain joins TRBV29-1 and TRBJ2-2; 8 bases are shared with TRBD1. The CDR3 covers 15 residues. With 5 bases clipped from V and 3 bases from J, the junction kept 8 bases outside the gene matches. CDR1 SQVTM and CDR2 ANQGSEA come from the germline V gene. CDR3 in amino acids: CSVRIQGAHTGELFF. The CDR3 coding sequence is TGCAGCGTTCGGATTCAGGGGGCCCACACCGGGGAGCTGTTTTTT.

The gene calls are TRBV18 and TRBJ1-6; maybe TRBD1 (5 bases). Germline CDR1 KGHSH, CDR2 LQKENI. The V end was cut by 3 bases, the J end by 7 bases, with 13 bases between. The CDR3 covers 15 residues. The CDR3 sequence: CASSPPGSSNSPLHF. CDR3 in DNA: TGTGCCAGCTCACCCCCAGGGTCATCGAATTCACCCCTCCACTTT.

The chain employs TRBV11-3 and TRBJ2-5; TRBD2 matches at 8 bases. The V gene end was trimmed by 2 bases and the J gene end by 2 bases; junction bases not matched to a gene: 4. This CDR3 has 15 residues. Germline V CDR1 and CDR2: SGHNT, YENEEA. CDR3 in amino acids: CASSLMSGRQETQYF. The CDR3 DNA follows: TGTGCCAGCAGCTTAATGAGCGGGAGACAAGAGACCCAGTACTTC.

The rearrangement joins TRBV2 to TRBJ1-5, with D possibly TRBD1 on 6 matching bases. Germline V gene sequence: CDR1 SNHLY, CDR2 FYNNEI. With 5 bases removed from V and 4 bases from J, the gap between germline ends came to 12 bases. The CDR3 covers 14 residues. CDR3 region: CASSSRDINQPQHF. The CDR3, as DNA: TGTGCCAGCAGTTCACGGGACATAAATCAGCCCCAGCATTTT.

V gene TRBV13 combines with J gene TRBJ2-1; 15 bases agree with TRBD2. Unmatched junction bases numbered 16, after V lost 4 bases and J lost 9 bases. The V gene's germline CDR1 is PRHDT and CDR2 FYEKMQ (reference sequence). This CDR3 comprises 19 residues. The CDR3 region has the DNA TGTGCCAGCAGCTATCGGACTAGCGGGAGGGCCGCTTTAGCAAGTGAGCAGTTCTTC. Translation: CASSYRTSGRAALASEQFF.

The chain uses TRBV29-1 and TRBJ2-7, with 7 bases identical to TRBD2. Germline V lookup: CDR1 SQVTM, CDR2 ANQGSEA. This CDR3 region has 13 residues. V trimming: 6 bases; J trimming: 3 bases; junction bases outside the gene matches: 8. CDR3 DNA: TGCAGCGTGAGGAGCGGGGCCGGCTACGAGCAGTACTTC. As protein: CSVRSGAGYEQYF.

J is TRBJ2-1 and V is TRBV7-9; 9 nucleotides align to TRBD2. Germline lookup yields CDR1 SEHNR and CDR2 FQNEAQ (reference sequence). Trimming at V came to 5 bases and at J to 4 bases, leaving 18 bases not matched to a gene. CDR3 length: 19 amino acids. DNA of the CDR3: TGTGCCAGCAGCCCCTCGGAGCGAGCGGGGGGAAGGAGATACAATGAGCAGTTCTTC. Translated, it gives CASSPSERAGGRRYNEQFF.

V is TRBV19 and J is TRBJ1-5; 7 nucleotides align to TRBD1. The germline gives CDR1 LNHDA, CDR2 SQIVND (reference sequence). J gave up 5 bases and V 2 bases, and 9 bases lay outside the gene matches. This CDR3 contains 16 residues. The CDR3 sequence: CASSISKGQRDQPQHF. The CDR3 coding sequence is TGTGCCAGTAGTATATCAAAGGGACAGAGGGATCAGCCCCAGCATTTT.

The CDR3 reads CASRRLAGAAPDTQYF. CDR3 in DNA: TGCGCCAGCAGGCGACTAGCGGGGGCGGCGCCAGATACGCAGTATTTT. The V gene is TRBV5-1, the J gene TRBJ2-3, with 12 bases matching TRBD2. The CDR3 has 16 amino acids. V was clipped by 5 bases and J by 4 bases; unmatched bases: 8. Germline V gene lookup returns CDR1 SGHRS and CDR2 YFSETQ.

This chain links TRBV19 with TRBJ2-2; D is uncertain. V lost 7 bases to trimming and J lost 9 bases, with 18 bases between them. Germline CDR1 LNHDA, CDR2 SQIVND (reference sequence). The CDR3 loop spans 14 amino acids. The DNA for the CDR3 is TGTGCCAGTACCCGACTCTCGCGTTCACGGGAGCTGTTTTTT. Its protein product is CASTRLSRSRELFF.

The chain carries TRBV18 and TRBJ1-4, with 8 nucleotides matching TRBD1. V lost 0 bases and J lost 7; bases outside the gene matches: 4. Germline assignment: CDR1 KGHSH and CDR2 LQKENI. This CDR3 spans 15 amino acids. The CDR3 spells CASSPPDREGEKLFF. The CDR3 coding sequence is TGTGCCAGCTCACCACCGGACAGGGAGGGTGAAAAACTGTTTTTT.

The chain links TRBV6-5 to TRBJ1-2; D is ambiguous. CDR1 and CDR2 from the germline V gene are MNHEY and SVGAGI. V lost 0 bases and J 1 base, leaving 6 bases between the germline ends. The CDR3 contains 14 residues. CDR3 in DNA: TGTGCCAGCAGTTACTCGAGGGTTAACTATGGCTACACCTTC. It encodes CASSYSRVNYGYTF.

V is TRBV20-1 and J is TRBJ2-3; possibly TRBD1 for D (5 bases). CDR3 length equals 11 residues. V gave up 6 bases and J gave up 10 bases, with 14 bases separating them. CDR1 and CDR2 from the germline V gene are DFQATT and SNEGSKA (reference sequence). The DNA for the CDR3 is TGCAGTGCCGGTACCCAGGGCCCGCAGTATTTT. The encoded protein is CSAGTQGPQYF.

The rearrangement joins TRBV3-1 (or the pseudogene TRBV3-2) to TRBJ1-5; 7 nucleotides agree with TRBD1. The length of the CDR3 is 15 residues. V gave up 4 bases and J gave up 6 bases; unmatched junction bases: 9. Germline V gene lookup returns CDR1 LGHDT and CDR2 YNNKEL (reference sequence). The CDR3 bases are TGTGCCAGCAGCCTAGAAAAGTGGGACAGTCAGCCCCAGCATTTT. It yields the protein CASSLEKWDSQPQHF.

The chain couples TRBV11-3 to TRBJ2-7; TRBD2 matches at 11 bases. CDR3 size: 14 residues. Germline V gene lookup returns CDR1 SGHNT and CDR2 YENEEA. V was clipped by 5 bases and J by 2 bases; unmatched bases: 2. CDR3 DNA sequence: TGTGCCAGCAGCACGACTAGCGGGGCCTACGAGCAGTACTTC. Its translation: CASSTTSGAYEQYF.

The chain combines TRBV3-1 (or the pseudogene TRBV3-2) with TRBJ2-5; TRBD1 might be the D (6 bases). Germline CDR1 reads LGHDT; CDR2 reads YNNKEL (reference sequence). Deletions cut 4 bases from V and 2 bases from J, with 11 bases between. This CDR3 is 14 amino acids long. This CDR3 is CASSLWTVQETQYF. For the CDR3, the DNA is TGTGCCAGCAGCCTCTGGACAGTACAAGAGACCCAGTACTTC.

This clone was detected only a few times. The V gene is TRBV7-9, the J gene TRBJ1-3; D gene unclear. Trimming removed 3 bases from V and 1 base from J, with 10 bases in between. Germline lookup yields CDR1 SEHNR and CDR2 FQNEAQ (reference sequence). The CDR3 runs to 15 residues. CDR3 bases: TGTGCCAGCAGCTTGACGGGTGAATCTGGAAACACCATATATTTT. As protein: CASSLTGESGNTIYF.

Comment on this clone: Other DNA sequences from this sample encode an identical CDR3 as well. The chain links TRBV6-5 to TRBJ1-2, with 8 bases that match TRBD1. This CDR3 is built from 12 residues. Germline lookup yields CDR1 MNHEY and CDR2 SVGAGI. The trim removed 6 bases at V and 4 bases at J, leaving 1 base unmatched. As DNA, the CDR3 is TGTGCCAGCAGAACAGGGGGCTATGGCTACACCTTC. Its translation is CASRTGGYGYTF.

V gene TRBV5-8 combines with J gene TRBJ1-1; no reliable D call. V gave up 4 bases and J gave up 5 bases, with 9 bases separating them. CDR1 is SGHTS, CDR2 YDEGEE, per germline. There are 12 residues in the CDR3. This CDR3 is CASSIGGTEAFF. The CDR3, as DNA: TGTGCCAGCAGCATCGGTGGTACTGAAGCTTTCTTT.